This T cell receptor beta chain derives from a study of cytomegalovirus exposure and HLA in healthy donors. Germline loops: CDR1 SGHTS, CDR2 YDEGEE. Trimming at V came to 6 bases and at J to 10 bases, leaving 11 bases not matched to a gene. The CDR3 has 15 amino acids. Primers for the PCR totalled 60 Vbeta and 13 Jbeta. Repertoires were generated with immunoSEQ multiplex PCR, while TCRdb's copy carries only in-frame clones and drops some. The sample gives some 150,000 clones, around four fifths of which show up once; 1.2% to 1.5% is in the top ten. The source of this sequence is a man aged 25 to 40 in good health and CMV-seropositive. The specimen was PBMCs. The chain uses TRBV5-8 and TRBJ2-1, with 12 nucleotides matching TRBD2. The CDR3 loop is CASKAGLAGGKEQFF. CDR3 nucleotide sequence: TGTGCCAGCAAAGCGGGTCTAGCGGGAGGGAAGGAGCAGTTCTTC.